This TCR beta chain stems from a study of blood T cells in healthy people across ages. For the second PCR, which ran for 7 to 11 cycles, a sample-barcoded 5' primer and a J-beta primer mix were used. Each cDNA molecule was tagged by a template-switch adaptor with 12 random nucleotides. MiXCR was run by TCRdb on the 5' RACE reads, yielding one entry per CDR3 protein. Of approximately 1.5 million distinct CDR3 sequences listed, 40% to 45% are singletons. The CDR3 totals 16 residues. Germline lookup yields CDR1 SGHVS and CDR2 FQNEAQ. Trimming took off 5 bases at V and 4 bases at J, with 18 bases between the two ends. As concerns this clonotype: Its antigen is undetermined.

The study's findings and limits: PBMCs that were unsorted prevented a conclusive naive versus antigen-experienced comparison.

The sample providers were healthy Caucasian people from Russia, aged roughly 6 to 90. This chain connects TRBV7-8 to TRBJ1-5; D is perhaps TRBD1 (5 bases). This sequence originates from a woman under 30 in good health. Sequencing was done on a sample of blood. For the CDR3, the DNA is TGTGCCAGCAGCCATAGGGAACAGGCTCTAAATCAGCCCCAGCATTTT. It yields the protein CASSHREQALNQPQHF.